What follows are 11 T cell receptor beta chains derived from one specimen sequenced in a study of blood T cell repertoires in COVID-19. The protocol was immunoSEQ multiplex PCR, while the TCRdb copy is restricted to in-frame clones and leaves out a portion. The sample records about 65,000 clones, 80% to 90% being singletons. Source material: peripheral blood. These TCRs come from a man older than 75 with acute or convalescent COVID-19.

The chain recombines TRBV5-1 with TRBJ2-1; TRBD2 matches at 9 bases. Unmatched junction bases numbered 10, after V lost 1 base and J lost 8 bases. The germline V gene has CDR1 SGHRS and CDR2 YFSETQ. This CDR3 has 16 residues. The CDR3 coding sequence is TGCGCCAGCAGCTTGTACAACCTGGGACTAGCTGATGAGCAGTTCTTC. Translating gives CASSLYNLGLADEQFF.

The CDR3 region has the DNA TGTGCCAGCTCATCAGAACAGAATGAGCAGTTCTTC. Its translation is CASSSEQNEQFF. This rearrangement joins TRBV18 to TRBJ2-1, with unresolved D. The CDR3 is made up of 12 amino acids. CDR1 is KGHSH and CDR2 is LQKENI in the germline V gene. The V gene lost 5 bases and the J gene lost 7 bases, with 9 bases spanning the gap. Full variable domain (remainder filled in from reference TRBV18 and TRBJ2-1): NAGVMQNPRHLVRRRGQEARLRCSPMKGHSHVYWYRQLPEEGLKFMVYLQKENIIDESGMPKERFSAEFPKEGPSILRIQQVVRGDSAAYFCASSSEQNEQFFGPGTRLTVL.

This clone was detected once. The chain combines TRBV3-1 (or the pseudogene TRBV3-2) with TRBJ2-3; D is uncertain. The CDR3 is 15 residues long. V dropped 0 bases and J dropped 1 base, with 8 bases sitting between them. The germline gives CDR1 LGHDT, CDR2 YNNKEL (reference sequence). CDR3 bases: TGTGCCAGCAGCCAAGAGCGAGCCGGCACAGATACGCAGTATTTT. It is translated as CASSQERAGTDTQYF.

This chain joins TRBV7-6 and TRBJ1-3; 7 positions match TRBD1. The CDR3 loop spans 17 amino acids. From germline, CDR1 is SGHVS and CDR2 FNYEAQ. The junction had 10 bases not matched to a gene; V was cut back by 5 bases and J by 0 bases. The CDR3 loop reads CASSEGTDYLSGNTIYF. CDR3 coding DNA: TGTGCCAGCAGCGAAGGGACAGATTACCTCTCTGGAAACACCATATATTTT.

The CDR3 DNA reads as TGTGCCAGCAGCCGTCTGGGGGCAGCGACAGGGGGGAAAAGGGGCAATCAGCCCCAGCATTTT. This translates into CASSRLGAATGGKRGNQPQHF. The V and J genes are TRBV6-2 or TRBV6-3 and TRBJ1-5, with 9 bases matching TRBD1. Germline-derived CDR1 and CDR2 are MNHEY and SVGEGT. Germline trimming cut 6 bases from V and 2 bases from J; bases unmatched to any gene: 23. The CDR3 runs 21 residues.

This clone appeared many times. This chain joins TRBV7-8 and TRBJ2-7, with D possibly matching TRBD2 (5 bases). The germline V and J ends were trimmed by 4 bases and 0 bases, with 16 bases remaining between them. Germline-derived CDR1 and CDR2 are SGHVS and FQNEAQ. This CDR3 is 16 amino acids long. The CDR3 DNA follows: TGTGCCAGCAGCTCACCCAGCGGCGCGCACTCCTACGAGCAGTACTTC. It is translated as CASSSPSGAHSYEQYF.

The chain has TRBV6-2 or TRBV6-3 and TRBJ1-1; 7 bases are a match to TRBD1. V trimming: 4 bases; J trimming: 7 bases; junction bases outside the gene matches: 12. CDR1 MNHEY and CDR2 SVGEGT come from the germline V gene. CDR3 length: 15 residues. CDR3 nucleotides: TGTGCCAGCAGTTCCTCCGGACAGGCCAATAATGAAGCTTTCTTT. Translated: CASSSSGQANNEAFF.

The CDR3 DNA follows: TGTGCCAGCAGGGACAGGCTCACCGGGGAGCTGTTTTTT. This gives the protein CASRDRLTGELFF. This chain links TRBV6-5 with TRBJ2-2; TRBD1 matches 7 bases. CDR1 and CDR2 (germline): MNHEY, SVGAGI. The junction had 2 bases not matched to a gene; V was cut back by 6 bases and J by 4 bases. The CDR3 sequence is 13 residues long.

The chain recombines TRBV20-1 with TRBJ2-7, with a possible D match to TRBD2 (5 bases). The CDR3 loop spans 13 amino acids. V was cut by 6 bases and J by 4 bases, with 16 bases left in between. Germline CDR1 reads DFQATT; CDR2 reads SNEGSKA (reference sequence). The CDR3 reads CSASKGESYEQYF. CDR3 coding DNA: TGCAGTGCGAGTAAGGGAGAGTCTTACGAGCAGTACTTC.

The gene calls are TRBV5-1 and TRBJ1-1; 7 positions match TRBD1. The CDR3 contains 16 residues. Germline loops: CDR1 SGHRS, CDR2 YFSETQ. V lost 0 bases and J lost 1; bases outside the gene matches: 6. The CDR3 loop reads CASSLDTSGGNTEAFF. In nucleotides, the CDR3 is TGCGCCAGCAGCTTGGATACCTCAGGGGGGAACACTGAAGCTTTCTTT.

This clone was detected a few times. The chain couples TRBV10-3 to TRBJ1-1, with 7 bases identical to TRBD1. Per the germline V gene, CDR1 is ENHRY and CDR2 is SYGVKD. Trimming cost V 7 bases and J 7 bases; bases outside gene matches: 9. This CDR3 spans 13 amino acids. Here the CDR3 DNA reads TGTGCCATCAAGTCAGGGGGGATTAGTGAAGCTTTCTTT. It yields the protein CAIKSGGISEAFF.